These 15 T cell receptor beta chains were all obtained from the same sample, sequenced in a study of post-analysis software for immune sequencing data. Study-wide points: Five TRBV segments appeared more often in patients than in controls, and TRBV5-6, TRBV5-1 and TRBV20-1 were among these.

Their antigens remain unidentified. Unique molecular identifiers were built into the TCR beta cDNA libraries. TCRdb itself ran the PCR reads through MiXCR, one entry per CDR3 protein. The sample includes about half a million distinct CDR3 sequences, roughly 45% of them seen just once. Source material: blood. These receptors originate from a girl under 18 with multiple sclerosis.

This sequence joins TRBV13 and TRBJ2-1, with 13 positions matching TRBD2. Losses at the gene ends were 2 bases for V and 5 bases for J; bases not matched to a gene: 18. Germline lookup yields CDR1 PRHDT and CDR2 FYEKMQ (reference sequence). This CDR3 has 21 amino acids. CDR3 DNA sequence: TGTGCCAGCAGCTTATTCCCGATGGGGACTAGCGGGGCTAAGGGGGACAATGAGCAGTTCTTC. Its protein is CASSLFPMGTSGAKGDNEQFF.

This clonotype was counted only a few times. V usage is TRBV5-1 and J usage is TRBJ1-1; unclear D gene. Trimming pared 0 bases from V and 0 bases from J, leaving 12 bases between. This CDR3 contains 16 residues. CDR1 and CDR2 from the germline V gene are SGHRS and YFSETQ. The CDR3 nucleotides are TGCGCCAGCAGCTTGGATCAGGCCAGCATGAACACTGAAGCTTTCTTT. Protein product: CASSLDQASMNTEAFF. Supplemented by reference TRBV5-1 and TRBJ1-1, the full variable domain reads KAGVTQTPRYLIKTRGQQVTLSCSPISGHRSVSWYQQTPGQGLQFLFEYFSETQRNKGNFPGRFSGRQFSNSRSEMNVSTLELGDSALYLCASSLDQASMNTEAFFGQGTRLTVV.

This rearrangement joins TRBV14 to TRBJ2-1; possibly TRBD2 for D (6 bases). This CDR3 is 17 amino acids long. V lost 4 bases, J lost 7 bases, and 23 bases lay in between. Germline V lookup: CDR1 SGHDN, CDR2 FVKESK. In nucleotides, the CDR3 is TGTGCCAGCAGCCGGACCCCTGGCGGGACCTTCCGGAATGAGCAGTTCTTC. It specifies CASSRTPGGTFRNEQFF.

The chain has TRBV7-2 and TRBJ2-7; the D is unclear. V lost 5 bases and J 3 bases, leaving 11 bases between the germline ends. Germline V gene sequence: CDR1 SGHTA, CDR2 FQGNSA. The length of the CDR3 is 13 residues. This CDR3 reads CASSKERLYEQYF. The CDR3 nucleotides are TGTGCCAGCAGCAAGGAGCGACTCTACGAGCAGTACTTC. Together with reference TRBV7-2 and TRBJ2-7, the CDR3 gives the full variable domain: GAGVSQSPSNKVTEKGKDVELRCDPISGHTALYWYRQSLGQGLEFLIYFQGNSAPDKSGLPSDRFSAERTGGSVSTLTIQRTQQEDSAVYLCASSKERLYEQYFGPGTRLTVT.

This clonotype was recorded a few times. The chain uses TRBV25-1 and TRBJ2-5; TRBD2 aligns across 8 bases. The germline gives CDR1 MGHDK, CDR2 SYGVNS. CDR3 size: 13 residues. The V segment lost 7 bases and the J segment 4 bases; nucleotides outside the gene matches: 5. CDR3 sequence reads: CASTRLAGETQYF. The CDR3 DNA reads TGTGCCAGCACAAGGCTAGCGGGAGAGACCCAGTACTTC.

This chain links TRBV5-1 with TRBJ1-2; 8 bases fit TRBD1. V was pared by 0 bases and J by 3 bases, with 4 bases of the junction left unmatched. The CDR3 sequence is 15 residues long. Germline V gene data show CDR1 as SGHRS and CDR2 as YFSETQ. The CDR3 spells CASSLAGTGYYGYTF. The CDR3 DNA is TGCGCCAGCAGCTTGGCTGGGACAGGTTACTATGGCTACACCTTC.

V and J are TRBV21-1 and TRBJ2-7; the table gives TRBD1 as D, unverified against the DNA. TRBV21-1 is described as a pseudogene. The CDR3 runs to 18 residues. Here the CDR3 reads CASSKAPRWQGRTYEQYF. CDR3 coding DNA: TGTGCCAGCAGCAAAGCGCCCCGATGGCAGGGTAGAACCTACGAGCAGTACTTC.

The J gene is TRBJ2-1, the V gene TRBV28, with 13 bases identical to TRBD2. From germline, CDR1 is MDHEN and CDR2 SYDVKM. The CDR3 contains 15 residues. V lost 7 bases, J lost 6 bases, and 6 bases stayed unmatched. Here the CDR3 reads CASIRRTSGSNEQFF. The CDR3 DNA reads TGTGCCAGCATCCGAAGGACTAGCGGGAGCAATGAGCAGTTCTTC.

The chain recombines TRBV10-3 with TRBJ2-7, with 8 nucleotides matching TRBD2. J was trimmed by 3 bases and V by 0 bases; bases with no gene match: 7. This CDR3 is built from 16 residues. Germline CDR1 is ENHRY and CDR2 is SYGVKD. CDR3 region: CAISESGLAGIYEQYF. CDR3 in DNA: TGTGCCATCAGTGAGTCTGGGTTAGCGGGAATCTACGAGCAGTACTTC.

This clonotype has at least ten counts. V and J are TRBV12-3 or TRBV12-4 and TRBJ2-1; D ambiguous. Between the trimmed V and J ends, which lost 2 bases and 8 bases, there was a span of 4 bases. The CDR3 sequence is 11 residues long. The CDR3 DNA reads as TGTGCCAGCAGTTTACGAGATGAGCAGTTCTTC. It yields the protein CASSLRDEQFF.

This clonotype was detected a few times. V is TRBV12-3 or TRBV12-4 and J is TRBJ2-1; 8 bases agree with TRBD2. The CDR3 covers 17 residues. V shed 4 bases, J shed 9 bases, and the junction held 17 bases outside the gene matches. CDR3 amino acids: CASSSAARSGRSGEQFF. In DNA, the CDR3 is TGTGCCAGCAGTTCGGCGGCAAGGAGCGGGAGAAGTGGTGAGCAGTTCTTC.

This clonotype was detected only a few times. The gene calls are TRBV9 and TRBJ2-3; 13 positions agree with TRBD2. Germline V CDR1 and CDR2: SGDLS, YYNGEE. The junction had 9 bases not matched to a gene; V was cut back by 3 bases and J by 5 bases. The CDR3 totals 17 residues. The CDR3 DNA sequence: TGTGCCAGCAGCGCCACTAGCGGGAGGGTCCCCGGAGATACGCAGTATTTT. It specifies CASSATSGRVPGDTQYF.

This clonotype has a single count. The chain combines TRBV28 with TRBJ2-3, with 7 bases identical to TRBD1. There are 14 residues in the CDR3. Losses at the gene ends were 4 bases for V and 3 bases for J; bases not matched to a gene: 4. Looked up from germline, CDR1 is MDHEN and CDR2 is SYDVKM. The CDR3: CASSCDRVTDTQYF. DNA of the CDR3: TGTGCCAGCAGTTGTGACAGGGTTACAGATACGCAGTATTTT.

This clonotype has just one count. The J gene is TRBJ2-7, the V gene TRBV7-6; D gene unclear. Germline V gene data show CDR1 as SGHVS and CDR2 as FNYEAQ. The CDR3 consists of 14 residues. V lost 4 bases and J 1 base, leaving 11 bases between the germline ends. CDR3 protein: CASSSRLLSYEQYF. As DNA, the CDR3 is TGTGCCAGCAGCTCCCGTTTGCTGTCCTACGAGCAGTACTTC.

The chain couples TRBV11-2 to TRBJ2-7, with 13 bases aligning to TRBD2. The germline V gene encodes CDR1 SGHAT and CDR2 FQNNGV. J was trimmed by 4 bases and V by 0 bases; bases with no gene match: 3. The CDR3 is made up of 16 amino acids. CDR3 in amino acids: CASSLDRGLAGYEQYF. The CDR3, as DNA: TGTGCCAGCAGCTTAGATAGGGGACTAGCGGGATACGAGCAGTACTTC.